The clone carrying this T cell receptor (beta chain) is a singleton in its sample. No antigen is known for it. These data belong to a study of T cell responses to AZD1222 COVID-19 vaccine. Points from the study as a whole: White British people made up most donors, females outnumbered males, and clonal diversity was possibly underestimated. Baseline serostatus was positive in only a handful of AZD1222 recipients.

Germline CDR1 and CDR2: SGDLS and YYNGEE. The V gene lost 0 bases and the J gene lost 4 bases, with 13 bases spanning the gap. The CDR3 consists of 15 residues. Some clones are missing from TCRdb's copy, which holds only in-frame ones; the method was immunoSEQ multiplex PCR. The table shows about 140,000 clones, with 70% to 90% occurring only once. The sequence was obtained from an adult in good health. Source: peripheral blood, taken on day 0 of AZD1222 vaccination. V gene TRBV9 combines with J gene TRBJ1-2; D is possibly TRBD1 (6 bases). CDR3 region: CASSVGGGRGYGYTF. CDR3 coding DNA: TGTGCCAGCAGCGTAGGAGGGGGACGGGGCTATGGCTACACCTTC.